What follows are 8 T cell receptor beta chains derived from one specimen sequenced in a study of shared clonotypes between healthy human individuals (dated by TCRdb to between 2020 and 2021). The method was the immunoSEQ multiplex PCR assay. Here the immuneACCESS table is served through TCRdb, limited to in-frame sequences with V and J called. Missing clones are a known gap in these copies; in checked studies unresolved V genes cover under half, and the rest lacks a known reason. The table for this sample lists about 2 million clones; 90% to 95% of them were counted only once. The ten largest clones capture under 0.15% of the sample. Material: naive CD4+ T cells sorted from blood. The cell subset or site label on this specimen signifies: CD45RA+ positively selected. The receptors come from a man aged 18 to 30 in good health.

The sample holds one count of this clone. The genes are TRBV28 and TRBJ2-5; D remains ambiguous. CDR3 length equals 11 residues. Per germline, CDR1 MDHEN and CDR2 SYDVKM. V lost 6 bases to trimming and J lost 4 bases, with 6 bases between them. This chain's CDR3 is CASSPLETQYF. The CDR3 coding sequence is TGTGCCAGCAGCCCCCTAGAGACCCAGTACTTC.

The rearrangement uses TRBV28 and TRBJ2-7; TRBD2 matches at 8 bases. The germline V gene has CDR1 MDHEN and CDR2 SYDVKM. The CDR3 spans 14 residues. The V and J ends lost 5 bases and 1 base, in that order; junction bases with no gene match: 4. This CDR3 reads CASSPSGPSYEQYF. The CDR3 nucleotides are TGTGCCAGCAGTCCTAGCGGGCCATCCTACGAGCAGTACTTC.

This clone was seen a few times. This chain uses TRBV10-3 with TRBJ2-7, with D perhaps given as TRBD1 or TRBD2 (6 bases each). CDR1 is ENHRY, CDR2 SYGVKD, per germline. The CDR3 spans 13 residues. V was trimmed by 7 bases and J by 3 bases, leaving 13 bases between them. For the CDR3, the DNA is TGTGCCATCAATAGCGGACAGCTCTACGAGCAGTACTTC. Protein sequence: CAINSGQLYEQYF.

This chain links TRBV30 with TRBJ2-5, with D maybe TRBD2 (7 bases). There are 14 residues in the CDR3. The V gene's germline CDR1 is GTSNPN and CDR2 SVGIG (reference sequence). V lost 4 bases and J 9 bases, leaving 21 bases between the germline ends. CDR3 in amino acids: CAWKGGSGAGAQYF. In nucleotides, the CDR3 is TGTGCCTGGAAAGGCGGGAGCGGGGCAGGGGCCCAGTACTTC. The full variable domain, completed using reference TRBV30 and TRBJ2-5, is SQTIHQWPATLVQPVGSPLSLECTVEGTSNPNLYWYRQAAGRGLQLLFYSVGIGQISSEVPQNLSASRPQDRQFILSSKKLLLSDSGFYLCAWKGGSGAGAQYFGPGTRLLVL.

The rearrangement links TRBV6-1 to TRBJ1-6; D gene ambiguous. Germline assignment: CDR1 MNHNS and CDR2 SASEGT. CDR3 length: 14 residues. Trimming pared 4 bases from V and 10 bases from J, leaving 14 bases between. The CDR3 here is CASSGAGLGSPLHF. The CDR3 DNA is TGTGCCAGCAGTGGGGCCGGTCTAGGATCACCCCTCCACTTT.

Here the CDR3 reads CATSRLGDRVGEKLFF. In DNA form, the CDR3 reads TGTGCCACCAGCAGATTAGGCGACAGGGTCGGCGAAAAACTGTTTTTT. The J gene is TRBJ1-4, the V gene TRBV15, with 7 positions matching TRBD1. The junction had 11 bases not matched to a gene; V was cut back by 2 bases and J by 8 bases. This CDR3 has 16 amino acids. Germline CDR1 and CDR2: LNHNV and YYDKDF (reference sequence). Full variable domain (missing parts from reference TRBV15 and TRBJ1-4): DAMVIQNPRYQVTQFGKPVTLSCSQTLNHNVMYWYQQKSSQAPKLLFHYYDKDFNNEADTPDNFQSRRPNTSFCFLDIRSPGLGDTAMYLCATSRLGDRVGEKLFFGSGTQLSVL.

J is TRBJ2-7 and V is TRBV11-2; 9 bases agree with TRBD2. With 4 bases clipped from V and 4 bases from J, the junction kept 8 bases outside the gene matches. Germline loops: CDR1 SGHAT, CDR2 FQNNGV. This CDR3 contains 15 residues. Here the CDR3 DNA reads TGTGCCAGCAGCTGGGGGTTAGCGGGGGTTTACGAGCAGTACTTC. Protein: CASSWGLAGVYEQYF. Filled out from reference TRBV11-2 and TRBJ2-7, the complete variable domain reads EAGVAQSPRYKIIEKRQSVAFWCNPISGHATLYWYQQILGQGPKLLIQFQNNGVVDDSQLPKDRFSAERLKGVDSTLKIQPAKLEDSAVYLCASSWGLAGVYEQYFGPGTRLTVT.

With respect to this clone: This sample also contains other DNA sequences that code for the same CDR3. This chain joins TRBV19 and TRBJ1-1, with D possibly being TRBD1 (5 bases). The V end lost 2 bases, the J end lost 1 base, and 8 bases lay between the germline ends. The CDR3 runs 14 residues. CDR1 and CDR2 from the germline V gene are LNHDA and SQIVND (reference sequence). CDR3 amino acids: CASSIRQGNTEAFF. DNA of the CDR3: TGTGCCAGTAGTATAAGGCAGGGGAACACTGAAGCTTTCTTT.